The present TCR beta chain was sequenced within a study of CD8+ T cells in alopecia areata (dated by TCRdb to the late 2010s). Broadly, across the study: The treated patients took part in an open-label pilot trial in which moderate-to-severe alopecia areata was treated with oral tofacitinib at 5 to 10 mg twice daily. On the human side, TCRbeta sequencing was run on scalp tissue and on sorted CD4+ and CD8+ peripheral blood T cells from healthy controls and from alopecia areata patients with either patchy or totalis/universalis disease. The SALT score, which quantifies the percentage of affected scalp surface area, was used to measure disease severity in treated patients. In both human patients and the C3H/HeJ mouse model, the study applied high-throughput TCRbeta sequencing to look at T cell clonal expansion in alopecia areata. Patients stayed on tofacitinib for 6 to 18 months and then had 6 months of follow-up off drug so that delayed response and recurrence could be assessed. RNA came from the PAXgene miRNA kit for fixed scalp, the miRNeasy kit for PBMCs, and the RNeasy kit for mouse skin. immunoSEQ multiplex PCR using 35 Vbeta forward primers and 13 Jbeta reverse primers was used to amplify TCRbeta CDR3 regions. Scalp clonality was compared among normal scalp (n=4), patchy alopecia areata scalp (n=8), and alopecia totalis/universalis scalp (n=8). Biopsies were taken from tofacitinib-treated patients at baseline and again at 4 and 24 weeks into treatment, and several of those patients also had a later scalp biopsy. What the research found in general, with its limitations: Scalp TCR repertoire analysis is complicated because resident alphabeta T cells in normal human skin are also sequenced, whereas mouse skin is dominated by gammadelta T cells. Because the treated cohort was small and had only one nonresponder, larger studies are needed to examine links between baseline CD8+ expansion and response. Scalp clonality and the number of expanded CD8+ clones among the top 100 scalp clones were significantly decreased by tofacitinib. Shared TCR sequences between patients were less evident than in mice, which may be partly attributable to HLA diversity in the patient population. Compared with normal scalp, lesional scalp, particularly in alopecia totalis/universalis, had higher clonality and more expanded CD8+ clones, which suggests antigenic drive. During tofacitinib treatment, many expanded lesional clones stuck around in both scalp and blood, and this persistence may partly explain why relapse happens after treatment is stopped.

Libraries were made using the immunoSEQ multiplex PCR assay. For TCR sequencing, RNA was extracted from every sample and reverse transcribed into cDNA to serve as template. First-strand cDNA was synthesized using SuperScript III with a 2:1 mix of oligo-dT and random hexamers. A synthetic immune receptor repertoire was used to measure amplification bias, and any remaining bias was corrected computationally. Per the authors' processing: Raw reads were preprocessed to remove errors, and CDR3 was defined according to IMGT conventions as the region from the conserved cysteine to phenylalanine. Clonality was calculated as 1 minus Shannon entropy normalized by log2 of the number of productive unique TCRs. CD4 or CD8 identity of scalp clones was inferred by cross-referencing scalp TCRbeta sequences with sorted blood CD4 and CD8 repertoires. Drawn from immuneACCESS, this table holds only the in-frame rearrangements with V and J called that TCRdb kept. Clones are partly lost; checked studies trace under half to an unresolved V gene and leave the rest unexplained. V and J calls plus clone size are reproduced from that table; the DNA served to infer D and trimming. Recorded for this sample are about 140,000 clones; approximately 90% of them occurred a single time. Around 14% of the sample is held by the ten biggest clonotypes.

A remark on this clone: Its antigen is currently not known. Base quality data are lacking; no much larger clone is found one base away. The identical CDR3 is also encoded by other nucleotide sequences in the sample.

What the time point label conveys for this sample: more than 3 weeks on oral tofacitinib. This sample's treatment or condition label indicates: oral pan-JAK inhibitor, 5-10 mg twice daily. Peripheral blood and lesional scalp punch biopsies were obtained from patients with alopecia areata. PBMCs were isolated by density centrifugation and stained for CD3, CD4 and CD8, and CD4+ and CD8+ T cells were sorted on a FACSAria. The TCR comes from a human donor with alopecia areata. The sequenced sample was CD8+ T cells sorted from blood, obtained at week 4, from a patient treated with tofacitinib.

CDR3 reads: CASSLGGYEQYF. The DNA sequence follows: TGTGCCAGCAGCTTGGGGGGGTACGAGCAGTACTTC. This receptor chain uses TRBV5-4 and TRBJ2-7; the D segment is perhaps TRBD1 or TRBD2, each sharing 5 matched bases. V sheds 0 bases and J sheds 4 bases, leaving 5 bases between their ends. The CDR3 goes from the cysteine to the phenylalanine over 12 residues. The kept DNA is CDR3 alone, 36 bases in frame from the first base. CDR1 and CDR2 are read off the germline V gene (reference sequence) as SGHNT and YYREEE.